This T cell receptor (beta chain) was captured by sequencing in a study of cytotoxic CD8 clonotypes in ibrutinib-treated CLL. Overall study context: Responses comprised approximately 25 partial and 2 complete; at median about 68 months, approximately 15 remained remitted and about twelve progressed. General study findings and limits: The study found public clonotypes uncommon, contracting or stable on treatment.

About this clone: Its target is not known.

Measured with immunoSEQ multiplex PCR; TCRdb has only the in-frame clones, and not every one. The sample gives fewer than 300,000 clones, more than 70% of which show up once; roughly 6% is in the top ten. Cryopreserved PBMCs were the source of about 2 micrograms of genomic DNA, which went to TCR beta libraries. The source was PBMCs, collected at disease progression, from a patient treated with ibrutinib. The receptor's source is a human donor with chronic lymphocytic leukemia.

The CDR3 coding sequence is TGTGCCATCCGGTCTACCTACGAGCAGTACTTC. The encoded protein is CAIRSTYEQYF. The V and J genes are TRBV10-3 and TRBJ2-7, with D uncertain. Germline V gene lookup returns CDR1 ENHRY and CDR2 SYGVKD. V lost 8 bases and J lost 2, with 7 bases in between. The CDR3 extends over 11 amino acids.